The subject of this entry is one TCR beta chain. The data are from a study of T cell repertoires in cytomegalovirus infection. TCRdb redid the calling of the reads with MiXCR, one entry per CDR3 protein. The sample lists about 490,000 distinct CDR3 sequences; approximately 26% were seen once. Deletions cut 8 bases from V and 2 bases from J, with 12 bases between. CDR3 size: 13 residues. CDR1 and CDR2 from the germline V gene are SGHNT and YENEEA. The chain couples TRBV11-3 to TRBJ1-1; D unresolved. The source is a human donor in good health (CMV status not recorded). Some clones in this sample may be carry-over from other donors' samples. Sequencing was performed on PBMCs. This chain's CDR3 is CASRLKANTEAFF. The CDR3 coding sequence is TGTGCCAGCCGGTTAAAGGCAAACACTGAAGCTTTCTTT.